This T cell receptor beta chain was documented in a study of beta chain features in type 1 diabetes. Whole-study findings and limits: The similarity of naive, central memory and Treg TCRB repertoires appeared greater among patients than among healthy donors. Type 1 diabetes patients had moderately but significantly shorter TCRB CDR3s in all four CD4+ subsets. Sequencing of cDNA might inflate the share of cells that strongly express TCR.

The CDR3 runs to 13 residues. CDR1 is MDHEN and CDR2 is SYDVKM in the germline V gene. Of the isolated RNA, all was reverse transcribed, and so the sequenced material was expressed TCRB transcripts. TCRdb's table, derived via immunoSEQ multiplex PCR, lists solely in-frame clones and lacks some. The sample lists over 350,000 clones, more than 12% occurring once. Concerning this clone itself: Its target is unknown. A read error may produce the germline difference seen at one junction end.

This chain connects TRBV28 to TRBJ2-7, with D maybe TRBD1 (5 bases). The sequence came from a woman aged 18-30 years in good health. Sequencing was performed on naive CD4+ T cells from blood. CDR3 residues: CASSLGVGRLTNF. The CDR3 region has the DNA TGTGCCAGCAGCCTAGGGGTCGGACGCCTTACGAACTTC.